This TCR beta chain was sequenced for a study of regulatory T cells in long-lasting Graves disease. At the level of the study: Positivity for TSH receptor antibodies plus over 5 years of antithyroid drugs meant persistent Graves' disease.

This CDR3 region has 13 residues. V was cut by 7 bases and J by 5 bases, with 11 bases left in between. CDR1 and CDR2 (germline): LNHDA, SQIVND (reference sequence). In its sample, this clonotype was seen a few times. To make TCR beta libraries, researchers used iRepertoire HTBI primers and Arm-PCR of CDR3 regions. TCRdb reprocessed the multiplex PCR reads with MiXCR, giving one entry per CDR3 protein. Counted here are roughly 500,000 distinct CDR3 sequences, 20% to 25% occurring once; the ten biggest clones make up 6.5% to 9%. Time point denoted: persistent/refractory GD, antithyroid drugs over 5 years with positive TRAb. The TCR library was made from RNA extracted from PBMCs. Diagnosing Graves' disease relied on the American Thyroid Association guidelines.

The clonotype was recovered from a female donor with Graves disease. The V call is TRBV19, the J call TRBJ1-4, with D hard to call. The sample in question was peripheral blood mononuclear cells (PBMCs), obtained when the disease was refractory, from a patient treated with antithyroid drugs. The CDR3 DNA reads TGTGCCAGTACACAGCGGAAAAATGAAAAACTGTTTTTT. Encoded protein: CASTQRKNEKLFF. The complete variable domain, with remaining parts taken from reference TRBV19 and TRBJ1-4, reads DGGITQSPKYLFRKEGQNVTLSCEQNLNHDAMYWYRQDPGQGLRLIYYSQIVNDFQKGDIAEGYSVSREKKESFPLTVTSAQKNPTAFYLCASTQRKNEKLFFGSGTQLSVL.